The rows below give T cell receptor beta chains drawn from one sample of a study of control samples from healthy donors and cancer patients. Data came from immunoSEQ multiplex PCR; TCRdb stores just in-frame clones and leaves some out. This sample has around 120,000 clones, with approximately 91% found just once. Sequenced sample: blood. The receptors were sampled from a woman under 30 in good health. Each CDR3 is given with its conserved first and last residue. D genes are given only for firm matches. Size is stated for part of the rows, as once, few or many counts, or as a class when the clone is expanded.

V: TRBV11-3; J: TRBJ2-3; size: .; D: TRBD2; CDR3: CASSPGLAIDTQYF; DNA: TGTGCCAGCAGCCCGGGACTAGCAATTGATACGCAGTATTTT
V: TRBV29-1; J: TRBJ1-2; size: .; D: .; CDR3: CSSRGPYGYTF; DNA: TGCAGTTCGAGGGGACCCTATGGCTACACCTTC
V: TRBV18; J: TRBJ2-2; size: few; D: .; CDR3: CASSPPSSPNTGELFF; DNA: TGTGCCAGCTCACCACCTTCCAGTCCGAACACCGGGGAGCTGTTTTTT
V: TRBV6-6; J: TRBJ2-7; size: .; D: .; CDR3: CASSFISYDEQYF; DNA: TGTGCCAGCAGTTTCATTTCGTATGACGAGCAGTACTTC
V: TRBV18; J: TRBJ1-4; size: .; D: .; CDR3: CASSPLRAEKLFF; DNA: TGTGCCAGCTCACCTCTCCGGGCTGAAAAACTGTTTTTT
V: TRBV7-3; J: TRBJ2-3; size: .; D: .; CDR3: CASPRGATQYF; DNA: TGTGCCAGCCCCCGGGGGGCAACGCAGTATTTT
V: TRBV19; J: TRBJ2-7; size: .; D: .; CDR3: CASSMVAGNEQYF; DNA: TGTGCCAGTAGTATGGTGGCAGGGAACGAGCAGTACTTC
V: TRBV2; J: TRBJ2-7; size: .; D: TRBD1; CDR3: CASNPGGYEQYF; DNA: TGTGCCAGCAACCCAGGGGGCTACGAGCAGTACTTC
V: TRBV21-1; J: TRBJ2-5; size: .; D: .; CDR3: CASSKWAQAVTGLTGAQETQYF; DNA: TGTGCCAGCAGCAAATGGGCCCAGGCCGTCACGGGACTGACAGGGGCCCAAGAGACCCAGTACTTC
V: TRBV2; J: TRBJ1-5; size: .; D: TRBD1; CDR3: CASSAYRGAFQPQHF; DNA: TGTGCCAGCAGTGCCTACAGGGGTGCATTTCAGCCCCAGCATTTT
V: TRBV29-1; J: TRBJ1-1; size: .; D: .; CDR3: CSVEVGFTEAFF; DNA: TGCAGCGTTGAAGTCGGCTTTACTGAAGCTTTCTTT
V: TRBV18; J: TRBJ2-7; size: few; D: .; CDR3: CASSPGSYEQYF; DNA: TGTGCCAGCTCCCCCGGCTCCTACGAGCAGTACTTC
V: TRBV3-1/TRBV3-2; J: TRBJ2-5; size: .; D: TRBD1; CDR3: CASSQVWDRGLEETQYF; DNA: TGTGCCAGCAGCCAGGTTTGGGACAGGGGGTTGGAGGAGACCCAGTACTTC
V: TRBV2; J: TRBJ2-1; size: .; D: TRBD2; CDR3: CASSPIPAGGLFREQFF; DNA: TGTGCCAGCAGTCCGATCCCAGCGGGGGGGTTATTTAGGGAGCAGTTCTTC
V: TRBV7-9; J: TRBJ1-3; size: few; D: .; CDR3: CASSLGETGNTIYF; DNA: TGTGCCAGCAGCTTAGGGGAAACGGGAAACACCATATATTTT
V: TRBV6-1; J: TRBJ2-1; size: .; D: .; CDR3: CASSEGGAYNEQFF; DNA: TGTGCCAGCAGTGAAGGTGGAGCCTACAATGAGCAGTTCTTC
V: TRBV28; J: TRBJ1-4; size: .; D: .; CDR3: CASSKAPTNEKLFF; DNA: TGTGCCAGCAGCAAGGCGCCAACTAATGAAAAACTGTTTTTT
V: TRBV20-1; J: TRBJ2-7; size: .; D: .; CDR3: CSAPRGDEQYF; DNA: TGCAGTGCCCCCCGGGGAGACGAGCAGTACTTC
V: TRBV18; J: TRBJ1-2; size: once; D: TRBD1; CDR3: CASSRDRAIFFF; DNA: TGTGCCAGCTCAAGGGACAGGGCCATCTTCTTCTTC
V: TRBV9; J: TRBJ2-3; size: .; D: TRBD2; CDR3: CASSVGNSGNPTDTQYF; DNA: TGTGCCAGCAGCGTAGGTAATAGCGGGAACCCCACAGATACGCAGTATTTT
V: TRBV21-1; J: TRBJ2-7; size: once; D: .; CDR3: CASSALREHYEQYF; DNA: TGTGCCAGCAGCGCACTCCGGGAACATTACGAGCAGTACTTC
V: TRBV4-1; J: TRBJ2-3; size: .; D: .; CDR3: CASSQLAWDTATDTQYF; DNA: TGCGCCAGCAGCCAACTGGCGTGGGACACGGCCACAGATACGCAGTATTTT
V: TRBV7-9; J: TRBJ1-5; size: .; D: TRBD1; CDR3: CASSLSGQANPQHF; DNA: TGTGCCAGCAGCTTATCTGGACAGGCAAACCCCCAGCATTTT
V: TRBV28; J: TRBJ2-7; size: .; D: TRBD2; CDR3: CASSSLRGASGGVWYEQYF; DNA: TGTGCCAGCAGTTCCTTAAGGGGAGCTAGCGGGGGGGTTTGGTACGAGCAGTACTTC
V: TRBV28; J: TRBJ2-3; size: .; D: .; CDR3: CASSLQGGTQYF; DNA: TGTGCCAGCAGTTTGCAGGGCGGTACGCAGTATTTT
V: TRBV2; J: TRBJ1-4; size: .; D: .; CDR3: CASRARAPTVWGAEKLFF; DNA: TGTGCCAGCAGAGCCAGAGCCCCTACAGTGTGGGGGGCTGAAAAACTGTTTTTT
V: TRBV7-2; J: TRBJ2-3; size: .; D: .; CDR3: CASSLGQAKADTQYF; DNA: TGTGCCAGCAGCTTAGGGCAAGCAAAGGCAGATACGCAGTATTTT
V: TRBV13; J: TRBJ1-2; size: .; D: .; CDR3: CASSRGTETNYGYTF; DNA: TGTGCCAGCAGCCGCGGGACGGAGACTAACTATGGCTACACCTTC
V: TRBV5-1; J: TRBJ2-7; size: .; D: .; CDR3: CASSQDRASDEQYF; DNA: TGCGCCAGCAGCCAGGACAGAGCTAGCGACGAGCAGTACTTC
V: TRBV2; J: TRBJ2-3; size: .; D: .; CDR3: CASGSGVTADTQYF; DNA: TGTGCCAGCGGCTCGGGGGTGACGGCAGATACGCAGTATTTT